These T cell receptor beta chains were read from a single sample in a study of neoadjuvant anti-PD-1 for oral cavity cancer. The method was immunoSEQ multiplex PCR; TCRdb's version includes in-frame clones alone and lacks a portion of them. Of 20,000 to 30,000 clones listed, approximately 26% are singletons. This specimen was tumor tissue, taken after nivolumab (anti-PD-1) treatment. The receptor set was obtained from a person between 40 and 80 years old with oral cavity squamous cell carcinoma. Both conserved end residues are part of each CDR3. Each record gives: J gene, V gene, D gene, clone size, CDR3 DNA, CDR3 protein. A D gene is named only where the DNA matches it firmly. Only part of the rows carry a size: once, few, many, or a class if the clone is expanded.

TRBJ2-7	TRBV5-1	TRBD1	.	TGCGCCAGCAGTCCCGGGACAGTCTCCTACGAGCAGTACTTC	CASSPGTVSYEQYF
TRBJ2-7	TRBV27	.	.	TGTGCCAGCAGGCCCGCCGCGGGGAAGGCCTACGAGCAGTACTTC	CASRPAAGKAYEQYF
TRBJ2-3	TRBV7-3	.	.	TGTGCCAGCAGCTCTATGGGGGATACGCAGTATTTT	CASSSMGDTQYF
TRBJ1-2	TRBV27	TRBD1	few	TGTGCCAGCAGTCCCGAAGGGGACAGGGGCGGCTACACCTTC	CASSPEGDRGGYTF
TRBJ2-3	TRBV19	TRBD1	few	TGTGCCAGTAGTGCACAGGGGACAGATACGCAGTATTTT	CASSAQGTDTQYF
TRBJ1-2	TRBV10-3	.	medium-sized	TGTGCCATCACCAAGGACCACTATGGCTACACCTTC	CAITKDHYGYTF
TRBJ2-7	TRBV5-1	TRBD1	many	TGCGCCAGCCGGCCGGGACAGGGGTCCGAGCAGTACTTC	CASRPGQGSEQYF
TRBJ1-2	TRBV27	.	.	TGTGCCAGCAGTTTCCATACGACCCATCCGGGGCCCTTTAGGTTGGATGGCTACACCTTC	CASSFHTTHPGPFRLDGYTF
TRBJ1-4	TRBV9	TRBD1	few	TGTGCCAGCAGCGATACAGGGGGAGTTAATGAAAAACTGTTTTTT	CASSDTGGVNEKLFF
TRBJ1-4	TRBV15	.	few	TGTGCCACCAGCAGAGGATTAGGGAGAAGGGATGAAAAACTGTTTTTT	CATSRGLGRRDEKLFF
TRBJ1-4	TRBV11-1	.	few	TGTGCCAGCAGCTTAGTCGGGGGCCGGGAAAAACTGTTTTTT	CASSLVGGREKLFF
TRBJ2-1	TRBV27	.	.	TGTGCCAGCAGTTTTTACCCAGGGTCCCCCTACAATGAGCAGTTCTTC	CASSFYPGSPYNEQFF
TRBJ2-5	TRBV5-1	.	few	TGCGCCAGCAGCCACGGGACTTTTCAAGAGACCCAGTACTTC	CASSHGTFQETQYF
TRBJ2-5	TRBV9	TRBD1	few	TGTGCCAGCAGCACCCTGAGGGACAGCCAATTATCGGCCCAGTACTTC	CASSTLRDSQLSAQYF
TRBJ1-2	TRBV30	.	.	TGTGCCTGGAGTGTAGGGAGGGTGGACTACACCTTC	CAWSVGRVDYTF
TRBJ1-5	TRBV5-8	.	few	TGTGCCAGCAGCCCCCTGATAGGCAACGAGTATCAGCCCCAGCATTTT	CASSPLIGNEYQPQHF